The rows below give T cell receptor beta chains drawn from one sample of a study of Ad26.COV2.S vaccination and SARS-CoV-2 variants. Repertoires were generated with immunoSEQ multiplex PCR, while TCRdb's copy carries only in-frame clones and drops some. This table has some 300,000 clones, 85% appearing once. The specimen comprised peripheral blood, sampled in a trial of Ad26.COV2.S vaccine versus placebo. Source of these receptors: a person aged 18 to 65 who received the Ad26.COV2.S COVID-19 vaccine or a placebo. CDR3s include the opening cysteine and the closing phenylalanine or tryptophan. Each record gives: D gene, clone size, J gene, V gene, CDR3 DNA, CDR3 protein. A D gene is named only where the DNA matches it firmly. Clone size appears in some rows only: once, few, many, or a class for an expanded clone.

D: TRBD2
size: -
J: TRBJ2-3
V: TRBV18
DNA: TGTGCCAGCTCAGAGGGACTAGATATAGGTACGCAGTATTTT
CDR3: CASSEGLDIGTQYF

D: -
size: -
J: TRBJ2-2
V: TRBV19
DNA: TGTGCGACGGCAACGTCCGCCTCGCCCACCGGGGAGCTGTTTTTT
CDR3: CATATSASPTGELFF

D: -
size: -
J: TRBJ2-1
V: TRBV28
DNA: TGTGCCAGCAGTCTGAGCCGGTCTCCGCTAGCTCAATGGAGGAATGAGCAGTTCTTC
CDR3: CASSLSRSPLAQWRNEQFF

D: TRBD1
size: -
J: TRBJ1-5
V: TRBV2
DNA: TGTGCCAGCAGTGGGGACAGGGGAGATCAGCCCCAGCATTTT
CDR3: CASSGDRGDQPQHF

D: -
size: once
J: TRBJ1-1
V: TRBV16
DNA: TGTGCCAGCAGCCAAGGACGGCCCAACACTGAAGCTTTCTTT
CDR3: CASSQGRPNTEAFF

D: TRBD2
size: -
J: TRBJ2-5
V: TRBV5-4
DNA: TGTGCCAGCTTTGGGACTAGCGGGGGGAAAGAGACCCAGTACTTC
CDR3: CASFGTSGGKETQYF

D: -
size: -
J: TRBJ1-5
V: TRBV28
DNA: TGTGCCAGCAGTAGGCTCAATCAGCCCCAGCATTTT
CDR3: CASSRLNQPQHF

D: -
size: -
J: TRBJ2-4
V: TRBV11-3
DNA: TGTGCCAGCAGCTCTACAAACGCGGGGAACATTCAGTACTTC
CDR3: CASSSTNAGNIQYF

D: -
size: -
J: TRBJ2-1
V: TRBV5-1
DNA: TGCGCCAGCAAATTGACAGGCACGGATGAGCAGTTCTTC
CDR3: CASKLTGTDEQFF

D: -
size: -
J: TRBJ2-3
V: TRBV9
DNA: TGTGCCAGCAGCGTAGAGGGAGACCCAGGCACAGATACGCAGTATTTT
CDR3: CASSVEGDPGTDTQYF

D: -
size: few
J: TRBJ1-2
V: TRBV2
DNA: TGTGCCAGCAGTGAAGCGCGGCAGGGCTCGGATGGCTACACCTTC
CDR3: CASSEARQGSDGYTF

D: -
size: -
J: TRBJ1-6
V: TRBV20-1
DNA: TGCAGTGCCTACGGGTCGGATATCCACTTT
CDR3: CSAYGSDIHF

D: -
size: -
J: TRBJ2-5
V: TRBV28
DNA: TGTGCCAGCAGTGATTCCGGGGGTGCGGACTGGGAGACCCAGTACTTC
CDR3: CASSDSGGADWETQYF

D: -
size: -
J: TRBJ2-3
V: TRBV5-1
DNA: TGCGCCAGCAGCTTGGCAGGGATCACAGATACGCAGTATTTT
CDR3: CASSLAGITDTQYF

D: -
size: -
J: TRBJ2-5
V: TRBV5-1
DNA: TGCGCCAGCAGCCACTCACAGGGTACAGAGACCCAGTACTTC
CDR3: CASSHSQGTETQYF

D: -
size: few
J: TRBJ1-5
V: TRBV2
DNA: TGTGCCAGCCGACTGAATAGCAATCAGCCCCAGCATTTT
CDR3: CASRLNSNQPQHF

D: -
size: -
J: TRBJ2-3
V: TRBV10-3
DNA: TGTGCCATCAGTGAATCAACTGGCACAGATACGCAGTATTTT
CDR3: CAISESTGTDTQYF

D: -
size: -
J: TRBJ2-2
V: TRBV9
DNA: TGTGCCAGCAGCGTGAGGGACCCCGGGGAGCTGTTTTTT
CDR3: CASSVRDPGELFF

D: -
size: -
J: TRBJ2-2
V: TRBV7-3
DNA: TGTGCCAGCAGCTTAACAGGGGGGAGCGGGGAGCTGTTTTTT
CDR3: CASSLTGGSGELFF

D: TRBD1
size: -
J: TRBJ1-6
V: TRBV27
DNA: TGTGCCAGCAGTTTGAAGGGTGCTCGACAGGGGTTTGGAAATTCACCCCTCCACTTT
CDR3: CASSLKGARQGFGNSPLHF

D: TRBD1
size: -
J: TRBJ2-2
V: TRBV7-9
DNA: TGTGCCAGCAGCTTACAGGGGGCGAGGTGGCACACCGGGGAGCTGTTTTTT
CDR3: CASSLQGARWHTGELFF

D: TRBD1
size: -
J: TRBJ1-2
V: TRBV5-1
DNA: TGCGCCAGCAGCTTGGCCGGGACAGGGGTTAACTATGGCTACACCTTC
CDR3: CASSLAGTGVNYGYTF

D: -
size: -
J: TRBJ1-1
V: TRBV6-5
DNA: TGTGCCAGCAGTTCCCAGACGAACACTGAAGCTTTCTTT
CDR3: CASSSQTNTEAFF

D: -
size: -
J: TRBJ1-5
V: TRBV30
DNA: TGTGCCTGGAGTGTGGGGAGCAATCAGCCCCAGCATTTT
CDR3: CAWSVGSNQPQHF

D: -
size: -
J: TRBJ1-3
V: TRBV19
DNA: TGTGCCAGTAGTATGGACCGGAGGGGAAACACCATATATTTT
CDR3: CASSMDRRGNTIYF

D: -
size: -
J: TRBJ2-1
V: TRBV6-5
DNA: TGTGCCAGCAGTCGACAGGCTTACAATGAGCAGTTCTTC
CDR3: CASSRQAYNEQFF

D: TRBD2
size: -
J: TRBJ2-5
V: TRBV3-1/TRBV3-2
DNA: TGTGCCAGCAGCCAAGGGGCTAGCGGGTATCAAGAGACCCAGTACTTC
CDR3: CASSQGASGYQETQYF

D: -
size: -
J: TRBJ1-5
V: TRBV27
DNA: TGTGCCAGCAGTTTCCGGGCCGGGAATCAGCCCCAGCATTTT
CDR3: CASSFRAGNQPQHF

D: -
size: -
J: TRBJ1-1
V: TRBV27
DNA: TGTGCCAGCAGTGCCGGGACAGAAGCTTTCTTT
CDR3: CASSAGTEAFF

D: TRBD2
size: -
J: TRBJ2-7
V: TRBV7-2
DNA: TGTGCCAGCAGCTTAGGAGGTCGCGGGGGACTGGGGCGTAGCGAGCAGTACTTC
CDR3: CASSLGGRGGLGRSEQYF

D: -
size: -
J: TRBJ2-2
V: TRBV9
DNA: TGTGCCAGCAGCGTAGGGAGGGGGGAGCTGTTTTTT
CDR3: CASSVGRGELFF

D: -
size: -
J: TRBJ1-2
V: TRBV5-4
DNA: TGTGCCAGCAGCCCAAACAGGGTTGACTATGGCTACACCTTC
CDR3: CASSPNRVDYGYTF

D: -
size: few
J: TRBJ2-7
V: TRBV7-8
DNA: TGTGCCAGCAGCTCCAAGAAATACGAGCAGTACTTC
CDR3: CASSSKKYEQYF

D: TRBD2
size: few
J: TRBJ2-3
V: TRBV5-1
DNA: TGCGCCAGCAGCTTGCGGACTAGCGGGGGCTTATTTAGCACAGATACGCAGTATTTT
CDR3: CASSLRTSGGLFSTDTQYF

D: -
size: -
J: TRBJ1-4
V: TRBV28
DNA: TGTGCCAGCAGTTTCTCGTGGGCCCAACCGACCAATGAAAAACTGTTTTTT
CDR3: CASSFSWAQPTNEKLFF

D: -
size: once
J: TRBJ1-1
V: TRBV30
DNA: TGTGCCTGGAGATCAGGCAGTTACACTGAAGCTTTCTTT
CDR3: CAWRSGSYTEAFF

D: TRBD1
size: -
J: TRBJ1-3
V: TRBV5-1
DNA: TGCGCCAGCAGCTTGACGGGACAGGGGATAAACACCATATATTTT
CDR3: CASSLTGQGINTIYF

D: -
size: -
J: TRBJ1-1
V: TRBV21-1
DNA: TGTGCCAGCAGCCACTACCCCCAACGAGAGCTAAGACAGGGGGCTTGGAACACTGAAGCTTTCTTT
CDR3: CASSHYPQRELRQGAWNTEAFF

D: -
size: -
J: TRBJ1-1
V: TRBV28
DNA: TGTGCCAGCAGACAATGGGTCACTGAAGCTTTCTTT
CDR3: CASRQWVTEAFF

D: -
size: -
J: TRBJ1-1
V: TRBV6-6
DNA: TGTGCCAGCAGTTACTCGTGGGGGGGTGGCACTGAAGCTTTCTTT
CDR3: CASSYSWGGGTEAFF

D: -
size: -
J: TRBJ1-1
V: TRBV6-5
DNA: TGTGCCAGCAGCCGCACAGGGACCACTGAAGCTTTCTTT
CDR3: CASSRTGTTEAFF

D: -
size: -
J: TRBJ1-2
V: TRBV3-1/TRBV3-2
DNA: TGTGCCAGCAGCCAAGTCTCCTATGGCTACACCTTC
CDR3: CASSQVSYGYTF

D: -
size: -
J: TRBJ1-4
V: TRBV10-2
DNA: TGCGCCAGCAGTGAGTCGACAGTCCTGGGAGCAACTAATGAAAAACTGTTTTTT
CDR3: CASSESTVLGATNEKLFF

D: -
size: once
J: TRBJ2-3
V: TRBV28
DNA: TGTGCCAGCAGTTCAGGTTATTCGGATACGCAGTATTTT
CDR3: CASSSGYSDTQYF

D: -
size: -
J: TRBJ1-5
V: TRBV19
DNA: TGTGCCAGTAGTATGGCAGGGGAGGGCAATCAGCCCCAGCATTTT
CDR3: CASSMAGEGNQPQHF

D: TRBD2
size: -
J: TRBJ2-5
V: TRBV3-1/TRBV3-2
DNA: TGTGCCAGCAGCCGAGAAGTAAGACTAGCGGGGGACAGAGAGACCCAGTACTTC
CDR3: CASSREVRLAGDRETQYF

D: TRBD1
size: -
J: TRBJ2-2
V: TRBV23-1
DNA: TGCGCCAGCAGTCAAGCAGGACGGGACAGGGTGAACACCGGGGAGCTGTTTTTT
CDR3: CASSQAGRDRVNTGELFF

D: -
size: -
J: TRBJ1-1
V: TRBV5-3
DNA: TGTGCCATACGGGAGCTTAACAGGACGAACACTGAAGCTTTCTTT
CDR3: CAIRELNRTNTEAFF

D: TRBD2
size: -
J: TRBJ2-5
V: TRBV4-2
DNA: TGTGCCAGCAGCCAAGAACCTAGCGGGGGGGCTCAAGAGACCCAGTACTTC
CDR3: CASSQEPSGGAQETQYF

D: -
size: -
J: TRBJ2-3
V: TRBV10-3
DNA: TGTGCCAGTACAGGGCTTAGCACAGATACGCAGTATTTT
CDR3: CASTGLSTDTQYF